These 22 T cell receptor beta chains originate from one sample sequenced in a study of regulatory T cells in long-lasting Graves disease. The authors built TCR beta libraries using iRepertoire HTBI primers and Arm-PCR of CDR3 regions. TCRdb called the multiplex PCR reads again in MiXCR, with one record for every CDR3 protein. The table has some 600,000 distinct CDR3 sequences, about 16% seen once. Specified time point: newly diagnosed GD, antithyroid drugs for less than 3 months. RNA from PBMCs was the source of the TCR library. These data also formed part of another study, on T cells in Graves' hyperthyroidism and ophthalmopathy.

The sample consisted of peripheral blood mononuclear cells (PBMCs), taken at new diagnosis, from a patient treated with antithyroid drugs. Receptors were obtained from a man aged 18-30 years with Graves disease.

This clonotype was seen more than once but under ten times. V and J are TRBV13 and TRBJ2-3, with 9 bases fitting TRBD2. The V segment lost 6 bases and the J segment 7 bases; nucleotides outside the gene matches: 11. CDR3 size: 15 residues. Germline CDR1 reads PRHDT; CDR2 reads FYEKMQ (reference sequence). The CDR3 protein is CASRLIAGEGNTQYF. The CDR3 DNA is TGTGCCAGCAGACTTATAGCGGGGGAGGGAAATACGCAGTATTTT.

The V gene is TRBV6-1, the J gene TRBJ2-1; D might be TRBD2 (6 bases). Between the trimmed V and J ends, which lost 6 bases and 2 bases, there was a span of 14 bases. CDR3 length: 15 amino acids. The germline gives CDR1 MNHNS, CDR2 SASEGT. Here the CDR3 DNA reads TGTGCCAGCAGCTGGACTGGGGGGACCTACAATGAGCAGTTCTTC. Residues: CASSWTGGTYNEQFF.

CDR3 nucleotides: TGTGCCAGTACCATAAATGGGAGGGCCAGGCATTTT. Its protein is CASTINGRARHF. The V and J genes are TRBV19 and TRBJ1-5, with D unclear. Deletions cut 7 bases from V and 15 bases from J, with 19 bases between. Germline values: CDR1 LNHDA, CDR2 SQIVND (reference sequence). The CDR3 consists of 12 residues.

This clonotype was counted at least ten times. This chain joins TRBV2 and TRBJ2-7; 7 nucleotides agree with TRBD2. Per germline, CDR1 SNHLY and CDR2 FYNNEI. CDR3 length: 17 amino acids. The J segment lost 4 bases and the V segment lost 4 bases, leaving 16 bases of the junction unmatched. Written as DNA, the CDR3 is TGTGCCAGCAGTGCCCGCGACCTAGTAGCGGGTCTGTACGAGCAGTACTTC. It is translated as CASSARDLVAGLYEQYF.

This clonotype was recorded at least ten times. One junction end does not reproduce the germline sequence, and a read error may be involved. The V call is TRBV28, the J call TRBJ2-1; 8 bases match TRBD2. Per the germline V gene, CDR1 is MDHEN and CDR2 is SYDVKM. This CDR3 is 15 amino acids long. The CDR3 spells CASSIRTSSYDEQFF. CDR3 coding DNA: TGTGCCAGCAGTATACGGACTAGCTCCTACGATGAGCAGTTCTTC.

This clonotype has just a few counts. The CDR3 loop is CASSRFLQYF. In nucleotides, the CDR3 is TGTGCCAGCAGTCGCTTCCTGCAGTACTTC. This chain connects TRBV6-4 to TRBJ2-7; D unresolved. This CDR3 comprises 10 residues. V gave up 5 bases and J gave up 9 bases, with 8 bases separating them. CDR1 is MRHNA, CDR2 SNTAGT, per germline.

This clonotype was counted between two and nine times. This rearrangement joins TRBV7-2 to TRBJ2-3; tentative D call: TRBD2 (6 bases). CDR1 is SGHTA, CDR2 FQGNSA, per germline. The CDR3 is made up of 13 amino acids. Trimming stripped 8 bases from V and 5 bases from J, with 14 bases between. Here the CDR3 reads CASGTSTKDTQYF. The CDR3 DNA reads TGTGCCAGCGGCACTAGCACGAAAGATACGCAGTATTTT.

This clonotype was picked up a small number of times. The J gene is TRBJ1-2, the V gene TRBV27; 8 bases align to TRBD1. The CDR3 extends over 15 amino acids. Germline-derived CDR1 and CDR2 are MNHEY and SMNVEV (reference sequence). The V and J ends lost 5 bases and 4 bases, in that order; junction bases with no gene match: 9. The DNA of the CDR3 is TGTGCCAGCAGTCCCCAGGCAGGGGGCACCTATGGCTACACCTTC. It encodes CASSPQAGGTYGYTF.

This clonotype was seen more than once but under ten times. The chain joins TRBV3-1 to TRBJ2-1; tentatively, D is TRBD1 or TRBD2 (5 bases each). The CDR3 is 16 residues long. Per the germline V gene, CDR1 is LGHDT and CDR2 is YNNKEL (reference sequence). The V and J ends lost 2 bases and 5 bases respectively, with 16 bases between them. CDR3 region: CASSQMVSGRNNEQFF. DNA of the CDR3: TGTGCCAGCAGCCAAATGGTGTCGGGACGTAACAATGAGCAGTTCTTC.

Ten or more counts support this clonotype. The V call is TRBV12-3 or TRBV12-4, the J call TRBJ1-1; possibly TRBD1 for D (6 bases). V was pared by 6 bases and J by 2 bases, with 16 bases between. The CDR3 is made up of 15 amino acids. For the CDR3, the DNA is TGTGCCAGCAGCTTTGGAATACAGGGAAACACTGAAGCTTTCTTT. Translation gives CASSFGIQGNTEAFF.

V and J are TRBV20-1 and TRBJ2-1; 10 nucleotides match TRBD2. CDR3 size: 14 residues. Trimming took 3 bases from V and 5 from J; bases not matched to a gene: 4. The germline gives CDR1 DFQATT, CDR2 SNEGSKA (reference sequence). This CDR3 is CSARSGRANNEQFF. The CDR3 DNA reads TGCAGTGCTAGGAGCGGGAGGGCAAACAATGAGCAGTTCTTC.

This clonotype was picked up a small number of times. This chain joins TRBV30 and TRBJ2-3; unclear D gene. The CDR3 loop spans 12 amino acids. V was trimmed by 0 bases and J by 3 bases, leaving 4 bases between them. Looked up from germline, CDR1 is GTSNPN and CDR2 is SVGIG (reference sequence). DNA for the CDR3: TGTGCCTGGAGTGTACAGACAGATACGCAGTATTTT. Translated: CAWSVQTDTQYF.

V and J are TRBV14 and TRBJ2-3; tentatively, D is TRBD1 (5 bases). The CDR3 spans 17 residues. Germline CDR1 reads SGHDN; CDR2 reads FVKESK. The V and J ends lost 1 base and 1 base respectively, with 15 bases between them. The CDR3 sequence: CASSQGRTRHGTDTQYF. The CDR3 DNA sequence: TGTGCCAGCAGCCAAGGCCGGACAAGGCACGGCACAGATACGCAGTATTTT.

This clonotype has just a few counts. This chain connects TRBV6-1 to TRBJ2-3, with TRBD2 identical over 7 bases. The CDR3 runs to 16 residues. Looked up from germline, CDR1 is MNHNS and CDR2 is SASEGT. With V trimmed by 1 base and J by 5 bases, 9 bases remained unmatched. The CDR3 reads CASSEVPGRGGDTQYF. The CDR3 DNA is TGTGCCAGCAGTGAAGTCCCGGGGAGGGGTGGAGATACGCAGTATTTT.

The V call is TRBV27, the J call TRBJ1-5; D unresolved. The CDR3 length is 11 residues. Trimming cost V 8 bases and J 5 bases, with 7 bases left between them. Germline CDR1 and CDR2: MNHEY and SMNVEV (reference sequence). CDR3 bases: TGTGCCAGCCCGACGGATCAGCCCCAGCATTTT. Amino acids: CASPTDQPQHF.

This clonotype was counted a few times. The V call is TRBV19, the J call TRBJ1-1, with D uncertain. CDR3 size: 15 residues. Germline V CDR1 and CDR2: LNHDA, SQIVND (reference sequence). The ends were cut back, 4 bases at V and 5 bases at J, with 17 bases in the middle. CDR3 in DNA: TGTGCCAGTAGTACGACACCAGCATTTTTAACTGAAGCTTTCTTT. It encodes CASSTTPAFLTEAFF.

The CDR3 DNA sequence: TGTGCTAGTGGTTTGGTTGGACTAGCGGGACCCGGGGCCAACGTCCTGACTTTC. Translation gives CASGLVGLAGPGANVLTF. The V gene is TRBV12-5, the J gene TRBJ2-6, with 12 bases fitting TRBD2. Germline-derived CDR1 and CDR2 are LGHNT and FRNRAP. CDR3 length: 18 amino acids. V lost 0 bases, J lost 4 bases, and 4 bases stayed unmatched.

This clonotype showed up many times. The chain is built from TRBV6-1 and TRBJ2-5, with D uncertain. V lost 5 bases and J lost 2, with 12 bases in between. CDR1 is MNHNS, CDR2 SASEGT, per germline. This CDR3 spans 14 amino acids. DNA for the CDR3: TGTGCCAGCAGTCTTAGCCGTTTACAAGAGACCCAGTACTTC. This codes for CASSLSRLQETQYF.

This clonotype was seen repeatedly, ten times or more. V is TRBV15 and J is TRBJ2-5; D is tentatively TRBD1 or TRBD2 (5 bases each). Germline CDR1 and CDR2: LNHNV and YYDKDF (reference sequence). V lost 8 bases, J lost 4 bases, and 14 bases lay in between. This CDR3 comprises 13 residues. CDR3 sequence reads: CATSGSAGETQYF. The CDR3 DNA reads TGTGCCACCTCAGGGAGTGCGGGAGAGACCCAGTACTTC.

The sample holds many counts of this clonotype. V is TRBV11-3 and J is TRBJ2-2, with D possibly TRBD2 on 6 matching bases. The germline V gene encodes CDR1 SGHNT and CDR2 YENEEA. The CDR3 consists of 12 residues. Trimming shortened V by 4 bases and J by 8 bases, and 8 bases separated the two germline ends. The CDR3 bases are TGTGCCAGCAGCTCGACTAGAGGGGAGCTGTTTTTT. This gives the protein CASSSTRGELFF.

This chain joins TRBV20-1 and TRBJ2-1, with 11 bases matching TRBD2. The trim removed 6 bases at V and 2 bases at J, leaving 3 bases unmatched. Germline CDR1 reads DFQATT; CDR2 reads SNEGSKA (reference sequence). The CDR3 covers 14 residues. Written as DNA, the CDR3 is TGCAGTGCACTACTAGCGGGAGCCTACAATGAGCAGTTCTTC. Translation: CSALLAGAYNEQFF.

This chain links TRBV12-3 or TRBV12-4 with TRBJ1-5, with D possibly TRBD1 on 6 matching bases. V lost 2 bases, J lost 4 bases, and 21 bases lay in between. This CDR3 spans 18 amino acids. CDR3 DNA: TGTGCCAGCAGTTTAACCGACATTAGGGGGTTTAATAATCAGCCCCAGCATTTT. Translating it yields CASSLTDIRGFNNQPQHF.